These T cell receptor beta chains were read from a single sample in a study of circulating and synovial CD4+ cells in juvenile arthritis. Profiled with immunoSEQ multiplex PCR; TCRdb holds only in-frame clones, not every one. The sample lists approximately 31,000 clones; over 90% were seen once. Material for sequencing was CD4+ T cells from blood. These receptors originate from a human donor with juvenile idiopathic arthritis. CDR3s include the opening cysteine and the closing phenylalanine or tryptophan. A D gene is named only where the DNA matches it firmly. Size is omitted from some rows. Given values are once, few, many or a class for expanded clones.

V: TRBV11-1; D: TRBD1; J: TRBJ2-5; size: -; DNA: TGTGCCAGCAGACCCGCAGGGGGCGGGGAGACCCAGTACTTC; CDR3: CASRPAGGGETQYF
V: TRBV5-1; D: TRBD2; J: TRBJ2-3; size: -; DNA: TGCGCCAGCAGCCCGGGACTAGCGGGGGATACGCAGTATTTT; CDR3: CASSPGLAGDTQYF
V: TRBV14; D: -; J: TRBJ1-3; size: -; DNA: TGTGCCAGCAGCCAACTACAGGGTGGAAACACCATATATTTT; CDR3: CASSQLQGGNTIYF
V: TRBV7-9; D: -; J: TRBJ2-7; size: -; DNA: TGTGCCAGCAGCGCCTCGGGGTCCTACGAGCAGTACTTC; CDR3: CASSASGSYEQYF
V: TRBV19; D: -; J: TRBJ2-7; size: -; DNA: TGTGCCAGTAGTAGCAATTCCCGGAGCTCCTACGAGCAGTACTTC; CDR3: CASSSNSRSSYEQYF
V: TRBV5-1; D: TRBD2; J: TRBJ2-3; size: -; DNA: TGCGCCAGCAGCAGCTGGACTAGCGGGGCAGATACGCAGTATTTT; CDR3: CASSSWTSGADTQYF
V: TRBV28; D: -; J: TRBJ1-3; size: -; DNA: TGTGCCAGCAGTTTGCCACAGGGAGTAGGAGACACCATATATTTT; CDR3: CASSLPQGVGDTIYF
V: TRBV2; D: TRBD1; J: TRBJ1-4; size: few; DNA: TGTGCCAGCGCCCGGACAGGGCGGGAAAAACTGTTTTTT; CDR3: CASARTGREKLFF
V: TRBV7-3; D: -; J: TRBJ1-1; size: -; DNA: TGTGCCAGCAAGGCCGCGACACTGAACACTGAAGCTTTCTTT; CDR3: CASKAATLNTEAFF
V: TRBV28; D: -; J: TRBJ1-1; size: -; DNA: TGTGCCAGCAGCCCTATGGATCGAGGCGGCACTGAAGCTTTCTTT; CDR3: CASSPMDRGGTEAFF
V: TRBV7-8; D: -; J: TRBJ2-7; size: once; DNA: TGTGCCAGCAGCGCCAGCCGGACACGACAACCCTCCTACGAGCAGTACTTC; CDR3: CASSASRTRQPSYEQYF
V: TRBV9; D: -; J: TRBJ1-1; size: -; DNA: TGTGCCAGCAGCGTAGTTGTGGAGATACAGGGGAACACTGAAGCTTTCTTT; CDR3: CASSVVVEIQGNTEAFF
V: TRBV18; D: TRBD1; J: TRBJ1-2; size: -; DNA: TGTGCCAGCTCACGCACCGGGACAGGGGACGGTGGCTACACCTTC; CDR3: CASSRTGTGDGGYTF
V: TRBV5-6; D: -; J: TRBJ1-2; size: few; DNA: TGTGCCAGCAGCTTGCTTAGTAGCTATGGCTACACCTTC; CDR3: CASSLLSSYGYTF
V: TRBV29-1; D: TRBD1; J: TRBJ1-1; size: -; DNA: TGCAGCGCATACCGGGACAGGGGTTACACTGAAGCTTTCTTT; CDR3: CSAYRDRGYTEAFF
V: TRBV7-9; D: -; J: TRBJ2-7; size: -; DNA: TGTGCCAGCACCTTGACAGGAGACACCTACGAGCAGTACTTC; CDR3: CASTLTGDTYEQYF
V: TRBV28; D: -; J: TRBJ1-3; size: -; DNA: TGTGCCAGCAGTACGCAGGACGGACACTCTGGAAACACCATATATTTT; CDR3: CASSTQDGHSGNTIYF
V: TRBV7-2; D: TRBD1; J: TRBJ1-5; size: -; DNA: TGTGCCAGCAGCTGGGGACAGGGAGACAATCAGCCCCAGCATTTT; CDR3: CASSWGQGDNQPQHF
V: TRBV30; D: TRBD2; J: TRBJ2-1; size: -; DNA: TGTGCCTGGAGTGTAATGAAACTAGCGGTTTTTGGGAATGAGCAGTTCTTC; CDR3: CAWSVMKLAVFGNEQFF
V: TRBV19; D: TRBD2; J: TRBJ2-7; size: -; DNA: TGTGCCAGTAGTGTCCGGGACTATTATAGCTCCTACGAGCAGTACTTC; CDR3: CASSVRDYYSSYEQYF
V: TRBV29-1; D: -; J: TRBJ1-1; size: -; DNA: TGCAGCGCCACCGGGGGAAGACGCACTGAAGCTTTCTTT; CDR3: CSATGGRRTEAFF
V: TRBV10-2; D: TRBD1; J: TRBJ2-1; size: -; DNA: TGCGCCAGCAGTGGGGGACAGCCCTACAATGAGCAGTTCTTC; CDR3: CASSGGQPYNEQFF
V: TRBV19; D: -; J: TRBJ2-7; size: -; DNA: TGTGCCAGTACCGGCGCGGGTAGCCCCTACGAGCAGTACTTC; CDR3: CASTGAGSPYEQYF
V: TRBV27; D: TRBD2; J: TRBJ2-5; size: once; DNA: TGTGCCAGCAGTTTACGGAGCGGGAGAGTGGGAGAGACCCAGTACTTC; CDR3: CASSLRSGRVGETQYF
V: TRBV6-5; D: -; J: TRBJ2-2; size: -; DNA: TGTGCAGCAGGGTTCGGGGAGCTGTTTTTT; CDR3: CAAGFGELFF
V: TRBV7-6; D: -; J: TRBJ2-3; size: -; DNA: TGTGCCAGCAGCTTGTCCGGGACTGAGGGAGATACGCAGTATTTT; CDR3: CASSLSGTEGDTQYF
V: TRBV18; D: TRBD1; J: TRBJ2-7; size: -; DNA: TGTGCCAGCTCCCACTCGGACAGGCTCTACGAGCAGTACTTC; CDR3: CASSHSDRLYEQYF
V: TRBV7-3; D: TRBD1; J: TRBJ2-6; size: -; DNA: TGTGCCAGCAGCGTTAACAGGGGGCTTTTTTCTGGGGCCAACGTCCTGACTTTC; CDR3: CASSVNRGLFSGANVLTF